This T cell receptor beta chain was recovered during a study of blood T cell repertoires in COVID-19. Study as a whole: T cells, B-cell-depleted T cells, or PBMCs supplied cDNA or gDNA.

Study processing details: Amplification from reference gene primers served as the basis for estimated nucleated cell counts. Only in-frame clones appear in the TCRdb table, and some are missing; sequencing was by immunoSEQ multiplex PCR. V and J calls and clone size are as listed in that table; D and trimming were resolved from the DNA. The data contain around 140,000 clones, roughly 79% of them singletons. Germline lookup yields CDR1 SGHVS and CDR2 FQNEAQ. Trimming took 3 bases from V and 0 from J, leaving 12 bases between them. This CDR3 has 15 residues. This clonotype originated in a woman in her sixties or seventies with active or convalescent COVID-19. The specimen was peripheral blood. The chain employs TRBV7-8 and TRBJ2-7; D is undetermined. As DNA, the CDR3 is TGTGCCAGCAGCTTGATCCAGTCCACCTCCTACGAGCAGTACTTC. Residues: CASSLIQSTSYEQYF.